The present T cell receptor (beta chain) was sequenced within a study of blood T cell repertoires in COVID-19. Sequencing was performed with immunoSEQ multiplex PCR; in TCRdb, only in-frame clones are kept and a portion is missing. The sample shows 150,000 to 200,000 clones, around 81% of them seen only once. CDR3 length: 16 residues. Germline CDR1 reads SGHRS; CDR2 reads YFSETQ. V dropped 2 bases and J dropped 8; count of bases not matched to a gene: 11. This receptor was identified in a woman older than 75 with COVID-19, enrolled during active disease. The sequenced sample consisted of peripheral blood. This sequence joins TRBV5-1 and TRBJ2-1; 9 nucleotides agree with TRBD1. This CDR3 reads CASSLAGQGSTDEQFF. The CDR3 region has the DNA TGCGCCAGCAGCTTAGCGGGACAGGGAAGCACGGATGAGCAGTTCTTC.